These T cell receptor beta chains were read from a single sample in a study of cytomegalovirus exposure and HLA in healthy donors. Generated by immunoSEQ multiplex PCR, the TCRdb table keeps only in-frame clones and is missing some. This table has fewer than 200,000 clones, over 60% appearing once. Material for sequencing was PBMCs. These receptors were collected from a female donor in good health and CMV-seronegative. CDR3s include the opening cysteine and the closing phenylalanine or tryptophan. A D gene is named only where the DNA matches it firmly. Clone sizes are given selectively: once, few, many, or a class where the clone is expanded.

J gene	clone size	D gene	V gene	CDR3 DNA	CDR3 protein
TRBJ1-5	-	-	TRBV7-8	TGTGCCAGCAGCTTACAACTGCGCAATCAGCCCCAGCATTTT	CASSLQLRNQPQHF
TRBJ2-5	-	TRBD1	TRBV7-9	TGTGCCAGCAGCTTGTCGCTCGGGACAGGTAACTTC	CASSLSLGTGNF
TRBJ2-1	few	TRBD2	TRBV4-2	TGTGCCAGCAGCCAAGAAGCGGGGGCTTACAATGAGCAGTTCTTC	CASSQEAGAYNEQFF
TRBJ2-1	-	TRBD2	TRBV9	TGTGCCAGCAGCCCCCGACTATCCCCCGAGGTGGGGCGGGAGAGGTACAATGAGCAGTTCTTC	CASSPRLSPEVGRERYNEQFF
TRBJ2-6	-	-	TRBV9	TGTGCCAGCAGCGTAGAGGTAGCCAGTCATAGGGCCAACGTCCTGACTTTC	CASSVEVASHRANVLTF
TRBJ1-1	-	TRBD1	TRBV6-5	TGTGCCAGCAGTAACAGGGGCACTGAAGCTTTCTTT	CASSNRGTEAFF
TRBJ1-5	-	-	TRBV9	TGTGCCAGCAGCTTCAGGGGACAAATCAATCAGCCCCAGCATTTT	CASSFRGQINQPQHF
TRBJ2-2	-	-	TRBV10-3	TGTGCCATCAGTGAGCAGGTGGGGGGTACCGGGGAGCTGTTTTTT	CAISEQVGGTGELFF
TRBJ1-5	-	TRBD1	TRBV2	TGTGCCAGCAGTATCACAGGGGCTGGATTGCAGCCCCAGCATTTT	CASSITGAGLQPQHF
TRBJ1-6	-	-	TRBV27	TGTGCCAGCAGGGAGGACAGCACCCAACTTAATTCACCCCTCCACTTT	CASREDSTQLNSPLHF
TRBJ1-2	-	-	TRBV7-6	TGTGCCAGCAGCTTGGGTCGGAGTCGGGGCTACACCTTC	CASSLGRSRGYTF
TRBJ1-1	few	-	TRBV13	TGTGCCAGCAGCTTACAGGGTTGGGAAACTGAAGCTTTCTTT	CASSLQGWETEAFF
TRBJ2-7	-	TRBD1	TRBV7-9	TGTGCCAGCAGCCGGGACAGTCCGGAGCAGTACTTC	CASSRDSPEQYF
TRBJ2-1	once	TRBD2	TRBV5-8	TGTGCCAGCAGCTTGGTCACTAGCGGGAGGACCTACAATGAGCAGTTCTTC	CASSLVTSGRTYNEQFF
TRBJ2-1	-	TRBD2	TRBV7-2	TGTGCCAGCAGCTACAGACTAGCGGGGGGGCGGGAGCAGTTCTTC	CASSYRLAGGREQFF
TRBJ1-2	-	-	TRBV30	TGTGCCTGGAGTGTAACCGGGTTTGGCTACACCTTC	CAWSVTGFGYTF
TRBJ1-2	once	TRBD1	TRBV5-1	TGCGCCAGCAGCCCCCCGGGACAGGGGGCTAGCAGCTACACCTTC	CASSPPGQGASSYTF
TRBJ1-6	-	-	TRBV19	TGTGCCAGTAGTAGCGCCGGTCGACCCCTCCACTTT	CASSSAGRPLHF
TRBJ2-7	-	-	TRBV5-6	TGTGCCAGCAGCTTGAGACTAGGCGGCAGCGAGCAGTACTTC	CASSLRLGGSEQYF
TRBJ2-7	-	-	TRBV6-5	TGTGCCAGCAGCCGGGGGAACGAGCAGTACTTC	CASSRGNEQYF
TRBJ2-1	-	TRBD1	TRBV5-1	TGCGCCAGCAGCTGGGATCCGGGACAGGGGTACAATGAGCAGTTCTTC	CASSWDPGQGYNEQFF
TRBJ1-5	-	-	TRBV19	TGTGCCAGTAGTGAGGATCTCAATCAGCCCCAGCATTTT	CASSEDLNQPQHF
TRBJ1-2	-	-	TRBV7-3	TGTGCCAGCAAGGGCGGAGGGTTAAAGGAAGGCTACACCTTC	CASKGGGLKEGYTF
TRBJ2-2	-	TRBD2	TRBV5-1	TGCGCCAGCAGCGGGGGACTAGCGGCGAACACCGGGGAGCTGTTTTTT	CASSGGLAANTGELFF
TRBJ2-1	-	TRBD2	TRBV4-3	TGCGCCAGCAGCCAAGTAGGAGGAAGCGGGGGGAATGAGCAGTTCTTC	CASSQVGGSGGNEQFF
TRBJ1-5	-	TRBD1	TRBV7-9	TGTTCCAGCAGCTTCGGGACAGCCGGCAATCAGCCCCAGCATTTT	CSSSFGTAGNQPQHF
TRBJ2-1	-	TRBD2	TRBV6-5	TGTGCCAGCAGTTACCAATCACCGGGACTAGCCAATGAGCAGTTCTTC	CASSYQSPGLANEQFF
TRBJ1-2	-	-	TRBV28	TGTGCCAGCAGTTTAGCCTTCGGGGCAGGGGCATATGAGGGCTACACCTTC	CASSLAFGAGAYEGYTF
TRBJ1-2	-	TRBD1	TRBV7-8	TGTGCCGGAGACTTGATTTTACAGGGGGCCGATGGCTACACCTTC	CAGDLILQGADGYTF
TRBJ1-6	few	-	TRBV27	TGTGCCAGCAGTTTACGCCAGGGTCTCTCCTATAATTCACCCCTCCACTTT	CASSLRQGLSYNSPLHF
TRBJ1-2	few	-	TRBV7-2	TGTGCCAGCAGACCAGACAGTCCGGGCTACACCTTC	CASRPDSPGYTF
TRBJ2-7	-	TRBD2	TRBV27	TGTGCCAGCTCCCAACCGGGACTAGTTTACGAGCAGTACTTC	CASSQPGLVYEQYF
TRBJ2-2	-	-	TRBV30	TGTGCCTGGAGTGTGAAGGGGTGGTTGGTGTTTTTT	CAWSVKGWLVFF
TRBJ2-2	-	-	TRBV2	TGTGCCAGGGCCGGGAGCTGGACCGGGGAGCTGTTTTTT	CARAGSWTGELFF
TRBJ2-5	few	-	TRBV4-3	TGCGCCAGCAGCCAAGATCTATCGGAGACCCAGTACTTC	CASSQDLSETQYF
TRBJ2-5	-	TRBD2	TRBV7-3	TGTGCCAGCAGCTTAGTGGGAGGGCTCGAGACCCAGTACTTC	CASSLVGGLETQYF
TRBJ2-5	-	TRBD1	TRBV4-1	TGCGCCAGCAGCCAGACAGGGGGCCCCGAGACCCAGTACTTC	CASSQTGGPETQYF
TRBJ2-1	few	TRBD2	TRBV2	TGTGCCAGCACCTCGGGCGGGGGGGACTACAATGAGCAGTTCTTC	CASTSGGGDYNEQFF
TRBJ1-5	-	-	TRBV4-3	TGCGCCAGCAGCCAAGACTTTGCGTGGCAGGGCAATCAGCCCCAGCATTTT	CASSQDFAWQGNQPQHF
TRBJ2-5	-	TRBD1	TRBV6-5	TGTGCCAGCAGTTACGGTGTCGGGACAGGGATGGGGACCCAGTACTTC	CASSYGVGTGMGTQYF
TRBJ1-1	-	TRBD1	TRBV5-1	TGCGCCAGCTCTGGGGACAGAGAAGCTTTCTTT	CASSGDREAFF
TRBJ1-4	-	-	TRBV7-3	TGTGCCAGCAGCCCCGCCGGGGGTGCTAATGAAAAACTGTTTTTT	CASSPAGGANEKLFF
TRBJ2-7	-	-	TRBV5-1	TGCGCCAGCAGCTTCGGGGGTCCCGAGCAGTACTTC	CASSFGGPEQYF
TRBJ1-2	-	-	TRBV7-8	TGTGCCAGCAGCTTAGCGACAGACTATGGCTACACCTTC	CASSLATDYGYTF
TRBJ1-1	-	-	TRBV30	TGTGCCTGGAGTGTACTCTCAGGGTTGAACACTGAAGCTTTCTTT	CAWSVLSGLNTEAFF
TRBJ1-4	-	-	TRBV19	TGTGCCAGTAGTATAGGGCAGGCCACCACCATGGGGCACGGCGCAACTAATGAAAAACTGTTTTTT	CASSIGQATTMGHGATNEKLFF
TRBJ2-2	-	TRBD1	TRBV28	TGTGCCAGCAGTTCCGGGACAGGGAGGGGAATCGGGGAGCTGTTTTTT	CASSSGTGRGIGELFF
TRBJ2-7	-	TRBD1	TRBV5-4	TGTGCCAGCAGCCGGGGGGCGGGACAGGGGGCCTACGAGCAGTACTTC	CASSRGAGQGAYEQYF
TRBJ1-2	-	-	TRBV4-2	TGTGCCAGCAGCCAAGAATCGGGGGTTGGGTATGGCTACACCTTC	CASSQESGVGYGYTF
TRBJ1-2	-	TRBD1	TRBV5-1	TGCGCCAGCAGCCCGGACAGGGGCGCTAACTATGGCTACACCTTC	CASSPDRGANYGYTF
TRBJ2-2	-	TRBD2	TRBV28	TGTGCCAGCAGTTTAGTGGGACTAGGTGACACCGGGGAGCTGTTTTTT	CASSLVGLGDTGELFF